Presented here are 22 T cell receptor beta chains from one specimen sequenced in a study of blood T cell repertoires in COVID-19. The table came from immunoSEQ multiplex PCR; TCRdb's copy has only in-frame clones and leaves some out. This sample yields around 87,000 clones, of which roughly nine tenths are seen a single time; 8% to 10% belongs to the top ten. Sequencing was carried out using peripheral blood. These receptors came from a man aged 50 or older with acute or convalescent COVID-19.

DNA for the CDR3: TGTGCCACGACAGGCGATCTAAGCTCGCCCCTCCACTTT. This sequence encodes CATTGDLSSPLHF. This chain links TRBV10-3 with TRBJ1-6, with a weak D call TRBD1 (6 bases). Looked up from germline, CDR1 is ENHRY and CDR2 is SYGVKD. V lost 10 bases, J lost 13 bases, and 20 bases lay in between. This CDR3 is built from 13 residues.

This chain links TRBV6-5 with TRBJ1-3; D not resolved. Per the germline V gene, CDR1 is MNHEY and CDR2 is SVGAGI. The ends were cut back, 6 bases at V and 4 bases at J, with 16 bases in the middle. The CDR3 totals 15 residues. CDR3 loop: CASRLTGVGGNTIYF. CDR3 sequence (DNA): TGTGCCAGCAGACTAACCGGGGTAGGCGGAAACACCATATATTTT.

V and J are TRBV7-8 and TRBJ1-4, with D hard to call. CDR1 is SGHVS, CDR2 FQNEAQ, per germline. V dropped 5 bases and J dropped 10 bases, with 17 bases sitting between them. The CDR3 is 14 residues long. CDR3: CASSPLLGYGKLFF. The CDR3 DNA reads as TGTGCCAGCAGCCCCCTCCTCGGGTATGGAAAACTGTTTTTT.

This clone was seen more than once but under ten times. V usage is TRBV2 and J usage is TRBJ1-5; 9 bases line up with TRBD1. The CDR3 is 15 amino acids. The J segment lost 1 base and the V segment lost 5 bases, leaving 3 bases of the junction unmatched. Germline V gene data show CDR1 as SNHLY and CDR2 as FYNNEI. The CDR3 sequence: CASSRDRDSNQPQHF. CDR3 nucleotides: TGTGCCAGCAGTCGGGACAGGGACAGCAATCAGCCCCAGCATTTT.

There are a few counts of this clone. The chain combines TRBV27 with TRBJ1-6; D unresolved. Trimming pared 5 bases from V and 13 bases from J, leaving 6 bases between. Germline CDR1 MNHEY, CDR2 SMNVEV (reference sequence). The CDR3 has 10 residues. CDR3 protein: CASSPCPLHF. DNA of the CDR3: TGTGCCAGCAGTCCTTGTCCCCTCCACTTT.

This clone has a single count. This chain joins TRBV11-2 and TRBJ1-1, with 7 bases fitting TRBD1. Germline CDR1 SGHAT, CDR2 FQNNGV. V shed 2 bases and J 0 bases; nucleotides not matched to a gene: 6. There are 16 residues in the CDR3. The CDR3 reads CASSLPTGTVNTEAFF. The CDR3 region has the DNA TGTGCCAGCAGCTTACCTACCGGGACAGTGAACACTGAAGCTTTCTTT.

This clone was seen once. The genes are TRBV10-3 and TRBJ1-1; TRBD1 might be the D (6 bases). Trimming pared 6 bases from V and 5 bases from J, leaving 10 bases between. This CDR3 is built from 12 residues. Germline V gene sequence: CDR1 ENHRY, CDR2 SYGVKD. The CDR3 region is CAIRVQGTEAFF. The CDR3 nucleotides read TGTGCCATCAGGGTACAGGGTACTGAAGCTTTCTTT.

This clone was seen a few times. This chain connects TRBV7-2 to TRBJ2-5; D ambiguous. The CDR3 length is 12 residues. Germline CDR1 is SGHTA and CDR2 is FQGNSA. V lost 2 bases to trimming and J lost 5 bases, with 6 bases between them. The CDR3 here is CASSLTLETQYF. As DNA, the CDR3 is TGTGCCAGCAGCTTAACTTTGGAGACCCAGTACTTC. Full variable domain (rest looked up from reference TRBV7-2 and TRBJ2-5): GAGVSQSPSNKVTEKGKDVELRCDPISGHTALYWYRQSLGQGLEFLIYFQGNSAPDKSGLPSDRFSAERTGGSVSTLTIQRTQQEDSAVYLCASSLTLETQYFGPGTRLLVL.

This rearrangement joins TRBV6-5 to TRBJ2-3; no firm D call. Per germline, CDR1 MNHEY and CDR2 SVGAGI. V lost 8 bases, J lost 1 base, and 13 bases lay in between. The CDR3 is 14 amino acids. CDR3 in amino acids: CASWMRFGTDTQYF. The CDR3, as DNA: TGTGCCAGCTGGATGAGGTTCGGCACAGATACGCAGTATTTT.

The CDR3 region is CASSYSGRNTEAFF. The CDR3 region has the DNA TGTGCCAGCAGTTACTCGGGCAGGAACACTGAAGCTTTCTTT. The rearrangement links TRBV6-5 to TRBJ1-1; D unclear. V was clipped by 0 bases and J by 1 base, with 6 bases between them. The germline gives CDR1 MNHEY, CDR2 SVGAGI. This CDR3 has 14 amino acids.

The genes are TRBV5-1 and TRBJ1-4, with 9 bases fitting TRBD1. The V and J ends lost 3 bases and 4 bases, in that order; junction bases with no gene match: 7. The CDR3 length is 16 residues. The germline CDR1 and CDR2 sequences are SGHRS and YFSETQ. The CDR3 is CASSSNTGGGNEKLFF. The CDR3 DNA is TGCGCCAGCAGCTCCAACACAGGGGGCGGTAATGAAAAACTGTTTTTT.

The chain is built from TRBV6-5 and TRBJ1-1; a possible D gene is TRBD1 (5 bases). The length of the CDR3 is 14 residues. From germline, CDR1 is MNHEY and CDR2 SVGAGI. V shed 6 bases and J shed 1 base, with 12 bases lying between them. The CDR3 nucleotides are TGTGCCAGCAGGCTATCGGGGGGGAACACTGAAGCTTTCTTT. This sequence encodes CASRLSGGNTEAFF.

This chain uses TRBV5-1 with TRBJ2-3, with 7 bases aligning to TRBD1. Germline loops: CDR1 SGHRS, CDR2 YFSETQ. There are 18 residues in the CDR3. Germline trimming cut 5 bases from V and 2 bases from J; bases unmatched to any gene: 17. The CDR3 coding sequence is TGCGCCAGCAGTTTTCTACTTCGACAGGGAGTCGTCACAGATACGCAGTATTTT. This gives the protein CASSFLLRQGVVTDTQYF.

The rearrangement links TRBV23-1 to TRBJ1-2; D call uncertain. TRBV23-1 is treated as an ORF (open reading frame) with a function not yet certain. Trimming shortened V by 8 bases and J by 9 bases, and 22 bases separated the two germline ends. This CDR3 contains 14 residues. The CDR3 DNA is TGCGCCAGCGGGCTCCTTGACAATGGATGGAGCTACACCTTC. Translated, it gives CASGLLDNGWSYTF.

J is TRBJ2-3 and V is TRBV14, with unresolved D. Between the trimmed V and J ends, which lost 0 bases and 3 bases, there was a span of 13 bases. Germline V gene lookup returns CDR1 SGHDN and CDR2 FVKESK. The CDR3 is 16 amino acids. DNA for the CDR3: TGTGCCAGCAGCCAAGATCGCGGAACCCAGACAGATACGCAGTATTTT. The encoded protein is CASSQDRGTQTDTQYF.

The J gene is TRBJ1-4, the V gene TRBV7-2; no clear D. The CDR3 totals 15 residues. CDR1 is SGHTA, CDR2 FQGNSA, per germline. V lost 1 base, J lost 5 bases, and 11 bases lay in between. The CDR3 spells CASSLVAAGNEKLFF. As DNA, the CDR3 is TGTGCCAGCAGCTTAGTAGCAGCCGGAAATGAAAAACTGTTTTTT.

This clone was seen a single time. V and J are TRBV2 and TRBJ1-2, with D possibly TRBD1 on 5 matching bases. The V end was cut by 9 bases, the J end by 6 bases, with 17 bases between. The CDR3 runs 13 residues. The V gene's germline CDR1 is SNHLY and CDR2 FYNNEI. The DNA for the CDR3 is TGTGCCAGTCGTCTGACAGTGCCCGATGGCTACACCTTC. Translated, it gives CASRLTVPDGYTF. Based on the CDR3 plus reference TRBV2 and TRBJ1-2, the full variable domain is EPEVTQTPSHQVTQMGQEVILRCVPISNHLYFYWYRQILGQKVEFLVSFYNNEISEKSEIFDDQFSVERPDGSNFTLKIRSTKLEDSAMYFCASRLTVPDGYTFGSGTRLTVV.

V is TRBV7-2 and J is TRBJ1-1; D ambiguous. Trimming pared 2 bases from V and 5 bases from J, leaving 9 bases between. The CDR3 loop spans 13 amino acids. Looked up from germline, CDR1 is SGHTA and CDR2 is FQGNSA. CDR3 protein: CASSLTPRTEAFF. Written as DNA, the CDR3 is TGTGCCAGCAGCTTAACCCCACGGACTGAAGCTTTCTTT.

This chain joins TRBV20-1 and TRBJ1-2; D may be TRBD1 (6 bases). V lost 4 bases and J 7 bases, leaving 10 bases between the germline ends. Germline V gene sequence: CDR1 DFQATT, CDR2 SNEGSKA (reference sequence). The CDR3 sequence is 11 residues long. Here the CDR3 reads CSANLGAGYTF. The CDR3 DNA sequence: TGCAGTGCTAACCTGGGGGCTGGCTACACCTTC.

This chain connects TRBV5-1 to TRBJ1-1, with 7 bases aligning to TRBD1. Germline assignment: CDR1 SGHRS and CDR2 YFSETQ. The CDR3 contains 15 residues. Trimming at V came to 5 bases and at J to 6 bases, leaving 13 bases not matched to a gene. The CDR3 bases are TGCGCCAGCAGACTCGAGGGGGCTGGTCTAGCTGAAGCTTTCTTT. Translation gives CASRLEGAGLAEAFF.

This chain uses TRBV11-2 with TRBJ2-1; no reliable D call. Per germline, CDR1 SGHAT and CDR2 FQNNGV. The CDR3 length is 14 residues. V was clipped by 2 bases and J by 6 bases, with 11 bases between them. The CDR3 sequence is CASSLSPASNEQFF. In DNA form, the CDR3 reads TGTGCCAGCAGCTTAAGCCCCGCGAGCAATGAGCAGTTCTTC.

The count of this clone is one. This chain uses TRBV6-5 with TRBJ1-2; TRBD1 agrees at 8 bases. Germline lookup yields CDR1 MNHEY and CDR2 SVGAGI. V shed 7 bases, J shed 7 bases, and the junction held 8 bases outside the gene matches. The CDR3 is 13 amino acids. CDR3 amino acids: CASIPGQGRGYTF. The CDR3 DNA reads as TGTGCCAGCATTCCCGGACAGGGTCGTGGCTACACCTTC.